The 32 T cell receptor beta chains reported below all come from one sample, sequenced in a study of blood T cell repertoires in COVID-19. Sequencing was performed with immunoSEQ multiplex PCR; in TCRdb, only in-frame clones are kept and a portion is missing. The table shows 60,000 to 75,000 clones, with just over 85% occurring only once. Sequenced sample: peripheral blood. All receptors derive from a woman older than 75 with active COVID-19.

This sequence joins TRBV7-9 and TRBJ1-4; TRBD1 agrees at 7 bases. From germline, CDR1 is SEHNR and CDR2 FQNEAQ (reference sequence). Losses at the gene ends were 5 bases for V and 8 bases for J; bases not matched to a gene: 11. This CDR3 is built from 15 residues. The CDR3 spells CASSPRQGFGEKLFF. The CDR3 bases are TGTGCCAGCAGCCCCAGACAGGGATTTGGCGAAAAACTGTTTTTT.

In nucleotides, the CDR3 is TGTGCCAGCAGCCCCCTTCCGCGGGCCATGAACACTGAAGCTTTCTTT. As protein: CASSPLPRAMNTEAFF. The J gene is TRBJ1-1, the V gene TRBV7-3; D not resolved. Germline CDR1 SGHTA, CDR2 FQGTGA. The CDR3 has 16 amino acids. Trimming took off 5 bases at V and 0 bases at J, with 16 bases between the two ends. Full variable domain (missing parts from reference TRBV7-3 and TRBJ1-1): GAGVSQTPSNKVTEKGKYVELRCDPISGHTALYWYRQSLGQGPEFLIYFQGTGAADDSGLPNDRFFAVRPEGSVSTLKIQRTERGDSAVYLCASSPLPRAMNTEAFFGQGTRLTVV.

The rearrangement joins TRBV19 to TRBJ1-2, with TRBD1 matching over 7 bases. The V and J ends lost 9 bases and 6 bases, in that order; junction bases with no gene match: 4. Germline V gives CDR1 LNHDA, CDR2 SQIVND (reference sequence). The CDR3 runs 11 residues. This CDR3 reads CASKTGDGYTF. CDR3 sequence (DNA): TGTGCCAGCAAAACAGGGGATGGCTACACCTTC.

This clone came up a few times. The chain couples TRBV20-1 to TRBJ2-1; 7 bases map to TRBD2. The CDR3 spans 15 residues. Per the germline V gene, CDR1 is DFQATT and CDR2 is SNEGSKA (reference sequence). V lost 3 bases, J lost 1 base, and 6 bases stayed unmatched. The CDR3 is CSASMGGVSYNEQFF. The DNA of the CDR3 is TGCAGTGCTAGTATGGGGGGGGTGTCCTACAATGAGCAGTTCTTC.

The chain is built from TRBV7-8 and TRBJ2-1; D not certain. The length of the CDR3 is 11 residues. Trimming removed 8 bases at V and 3 bases at J, with 5 bases between. Germline CDR1 SGHVS, CDR2 FQNEAQ. The CDR3 loop reads CASESYNEQFF. The CDR3 nucleotides read TGTGCCAGCGAGAGCTACAATGAGCAGTTCTTC.

This clone has a single count. This chain links TRBV7-3 with TRBJ2-2; maybe TRBD1 (6 bases). Trimming removed 1 base from V and 5 bases from J, with 8 bases in between. The CDR3 has 14 amino acids. Germline loops: CDR1 SGHTA, CDR2 FQGTGA. The DNA of the CDR3 is TGTGCCAGCAGCTTAATGGGGGCAACCGGGGAGCTGTTTTTT. Protein sequence: CASSLMGATGELFF.

The chain is built from TRBV11-2 and TRBJ2-1, with a weak D call TRBD1 (6 bases). Per germline, CDR1 SGHAT and CDR2 FQNNGV. Between the trimmed V and J ends, which lost 4 bases and 0 bases, there was a span of 16 bases. The CDR3 length is 17 residues. This chain's CDR3 is CASSSPQGRASYNEQFF. CDR3 bases: TGTGCCAGCAGCTCACCCCAGGGGCGGGCCTCCTACAATGAGCAGTTCTTC.

The CDR3 nucleotides are TGTGCCAGCTCACTCCGGACTAGCGGGGGGTCTAGCACAGATACGCAGTATTTT. The encoded protein is CASSLRTSGGSSTDTQYF. This chain links TRBV18 with TRBJ2-3, with 14 bases fitting TRBD2. The J segment lost 0 bases and the V segment lost 4 bases, leaving 6 bases of the junction unmatched. This CDR3 is built from 18 residues. Germline-derived CDR1 and CDR2 are KGHSH and LQKENI.

This sequence joins TRBV29-1 and TRBJ2-1; 8 bases line up with TRBD2. Germline trimming cut 1 base from V and 6 bases from J; bases unmatched to any gene: 5. From germline, CDR1 is SQVTM and CDR2 ANQGSEA. This CDR3 region has 14 residues. The CDR3 DNA reads as TGCAGCGTTGAAGGCGGGGGGATCGGCAATGAGCAGTTCTTC. It encodes CSVEGGGIGNEQFF.

The rearrangement joins TRBV5-5 to TRBJ2-1, with unresolved D. Germline assignment: CDR1 SGHKS and CDR2 YYEKEE (reference sequence). Trimming cost V 4 bases and J 4 bases, with 9 bases left between them. This CDR3 region has 13 residues. The CDR3 DNA reads TGTGCCAGCAGCCCGGGTCTTTACAATGAGCAGTTCTTC. As protein: CASSPGLYNEQFF. The full variable domain, completed using reference TRBV5-5 and TRBJ2-1, is DAGVTQSPTHLIKTRGQQVTLRCSPISGHKSVSWYQQVLGQGPQFIFQYYEKEERGRGNFPDRFSARQFPNYSSELNVNALLLGDSALYLCASSPGLYNEQFFGPGTRLTVL.

The chain recombines TRBV7-2 with TRBJ2-1, with 7 bases fitting TRBD2. This CDR3 has 15 amino acids. The J segment lost 6 bases and the V segment lost 2 bases, leaving 7 bases of the junction unmatched. Per germline, CDR1 SGHTA and CDR2 FQGNSA. In nucleotides, the CDR3 is TGTGCCAGCAGCTTAAGCGGCGGGGGATTCAATGAGCAGTTCTTC. Translating gives CASSLSGGGFNEQFF.

This rearrangement joins TRBV30 to TRBJ1-1; TRBD1 might be the D (5 bases). V dropped 3 bases and J dropped 7 bases, with 15 bases sitting between them. The germline V gene has CDR1 GTSNPN and CDR2 SVGIG (reference sequence). The CDR3 runs 13 residues. CDR3: CAWSPQARGEAFF. In nucleotides, the CDR3 is TGTGCCTGGAGCCCACAGGCCCGCGGTGAAGCTTTCTTT.

This sequence joins TRBV5-1 and TRBJ1-3; 8 nucleotides agree with TRBD1. The germline CDR1 and CDR2 sequences are SGHRS and YFSETQ. The CDR3 is 14 residues long. V shed 0 bases and J 6 bases; nucleotides not matched to a gene: 2. The CDR3 loop is CASSLATGANTIYF. CDR3 bases: TGCGCCAGCAGCTTGGCGACAGGGGCAAACACCATATATTTT.

V usage is TRBV4-3 and J usage is TRBJ2-1; D may be TRBD2 (6 bases). Trimming left V 3 bases short and J 0 bases short, with 15 bases between. Germline V gives CDR1 LGHNA, CDR2 YSLEER. This CDR3 has 17 residues. The CDR3 coding sequence is TGCGCCAGCAGCCACATTTTAGCGGATTACTCCTACAATGAGCAGTTCTTC. Its protein is CASSHILADYSYNEQFF.

A single count supports this clone. One junction end does not reproduce the germline sequence, and a read error may be involved. The V call is TRBV7-7, the J call TRBJ2-5; D call uncertain. CDR3 length: 13 residues. Germline CDR1 SSHAT, CDR2 FNYEAQ (reference sequence). CDR3 amino acids: CASTPGPRETQYF. CDR3 DNA sequence: TGTGCTAGCACCCCAGGTCCCCGGGAGACCCAGTACTTC. Full variable domain (rest looked up from reference TRBV7-7 and TRBJ2-5): GAGVSQSPRYKVTKRGQDVTLRCDPISSHATLYWYQQALGQGPEFLTYFNYEAQPDKSGLPSDRFSAERPEGSISTLTIQRTEQRDSAMYRCASTPGPRETQYFGPGTRLLVL.

The J gene is TRBJ2-7, the V gene TRBV4-1, with 12 bases aligning to TRBD2. Germline loops: CDR1 MGHRA, CDR2 YSYEKL. V lost 1 base and J lost 0; bases outside the gene matches: 7. This CDR3 is built from 18 residues. The CDR3 loop is CASSQVASGGASSYEQYF. For the CDR3, the DNA is TGCGCCAGCAGCCAAGTGGCTAGCGGGGGGGCCAGCTCCTACGAGCAGTACTTC.

This chain links TRBV5-1 with TRBJ2-7; D might be TRBD1 (6 bases). Per germline, CDR1 SGHRS and CDR2 YFSETQ. Trimming pared 4 bases from V and 0 bases from J, leaving 14 bases between. The CDR3 is 15 residues long. The CDR3 region is CASSVGHIGSYEQYF. For the CDR3, the DNA is TGCGCCAGCAGCGTGGGACACATAGGCTCCTACGAGCAGTACTTC.

The V gene is TRBV4-1, the J gene TRBJ2-2; perhaps TRBD1 as D (5 bases). Trimming removed 2 bases from V and 1 base from J, with 11 bases in between. The CDR3 has 16 residues. Germline loops: CDR1 MGHRA, CDR2 YSYEKL. The CDR3 nucleotides read TGCGCCAGCAGCCAAACCTGGGGCAAGAACACCGGGGAGCTGTTTTTT. As protein: CASSQTWGKNTGELFF.

The chain recombines TRBV15 with TRBJ2-5, with D possibly being TRBD1 or TRBD2 (9 bases each). V was shortened by 3 bases and J by 3 bases, with 32 bases between the two germline ends. CDR3 length: 21 residues. Germline V gene lookup returns CDR1 LNHNV and CDR2 YYDKDF (reference sequence). The CDR3 nucleotides are TGTGCCACCAGCAGTTGGACAGGGGCGATGAGCGGGGGGCCTAGCAAAGAGACCCAGTACTTC. Protein sequence: CATSSWTGAMSGGPSKETQYF.

The chain uses TRBV6-2 or TRBV6-3 and TRBJ1-2; tentatively, D is TRBD1 (6 bases). The V gene's germline CDR1 is MNHEY and CDR2 SVGEGT. Trimming removed 6 bases from V and 0 bases from J, with 14 bases in between. The CDR3 contains 15 residues. The CDR3 DNA reads as TGTGCCAGCAGCACCACAGGGAGAGCTAACTATGGCTACACCTTC. Translation gives CASSTTGRANYGYTF.

The V call is TRBV29-1, the J call TRBJ1-2; D unresolved. Germline-derived CDR1 and CDR2 are SQVTM and ANQGSEA. Between the trimmed V and J ends, which lost 1 base and 4 bases, there was a span of 10 bases. The CDR3 totals 13 residues. The DNA of the CDR3 is TGCAGCGTTGAAGCCGTGCAGGCCTATGGCTACACCTTC. Protein sequence: CSVEAVQAYGYTF.

The chain combines TRBV7-6 with TRBJ2-3, with TRBD1 matching 7 bases. Germline V gives CDR1 SGHVS, CDR2 FNYEAQ. This CDR3 spans 15 amino acids. V gave up 2 bases and J gave up 2 bases; unmatched junction bases: 4. This chain's CDR3 is CASSLSGQATDTQYF. The CDR3 coding sequence is TGTGCCAGCAGCTTAAGTGGACAGGCCACAGATACGCAGTATTTT.

The V and J genes are TRBV5-1 and TRBJ1-1; maybe TRBD1 (6 bases). Germline lookup yields CDR1 SGHRS and CDR2 YFSETQ. V lost 4 bases and J 0 bases, leaving 10 bases between the germline ends. CDR3 length equals 14 residues. The CDR3 coding sequence is TGCGCCAGCAGCCCCAGGGACATGAACACTGAAGCTTTCTTT. Its protein is CASSPRDMNTEAFF.

The chain is built from TRBV7-6 and TRBJ2-1, with 11 positions matching TRBD2. Germline V lookup: CDR1 SGHVS, CDR2 FNYEAQ. Trimming took 2 bases from V and 4 from J; bases not matched to a gene: 10. The CDR3 extends over 18 amino acids. The CDR3 here is CASSLLAGGPSAYNEQFF. The CDR3 DNA sequence: TGTGCCAGCAGCTTATTAGCGGGGGGGCCTAGTGCGTACAATGAGCAGTTCTTC.

This chain uses TRBV18 with TRBJ2-5, with 11 nucleotides matching TRBD1. CDR1 and CDR2 from the germline V gene are KGHSH and LQKENI. The junction had 2 bases not matched to a gene; V was cut back by 1 base and J by 4 bases. This CDR3 comprises 15 residues. The chain's CDR3 is CASSPRTGGAETQYF. CDR3 sequence (DNA): TGTGCCAGCTCACCACGGACAGGGGGCGCAGAGACCCAGTACTTC. The variable domain in full, with the rest retrieved from reference TRBV18 and TRBJ2-5, is NAGVMQNPRHLVRRRGQEARLRCSPMKGHSHVYWYRQLPEEGLKFMVYLQKENIIDESGMPKERFSAEFPKEGPSILRIQQVVRGDSAAYFCASSPRTGGAETQYFGPGTRLLVL.

This clone was observed a handful of times. The chain couples TRBV10-3 to TRBJ2-1; TRBD1 matches 8 bases. The germline V gene has CDR1 ENHRY and CDR2 SYGVKD. The CDR3 extends over 16 amino acids. After removal of 11 bases from V and 3 bases from J, the junction contained 15 bases not matched to a gene. CDR3 DNA: TGTGCCTCCGGAGGGGACGACAGGGGACTCTACAATGAGCAGTTCTTC. This encodes CASGGDDRGLYNEQFF.

This CDR3 is CASSPFFREGAHYGYTF. The CDR3 DNA reads TGCGCCAGCAGCCCATTTTTTCGGGAGGGGGCCCACTATGGCTACACCTTC. This rearrangement joins TRBV4-3 to TRBJ1-2; 7 bases fit TRBD1. Germline V gene data show CDR1 as LGHNA and CDR2 as YSLEER. The trim removed 4 bases at V and 3 bases at J, leaving 14 bases unmatched. This CDR3 has 17 residues.

This chain connects TRBV14 to TRBJ2-3, with a tentative D call TRBD2 (6 bases). This CDR3 has 15 residues. Per the germline V gene, CDR1 is SGHDN and CDR2 is FVKESK. Trimming removed 1 base at V and 4 bases at J, with 12 bases between. CDR3 sequence (DNA): TGTGCCAGCAGCCAAGGCCCTTGGAGGGCAGATACGCAGTATTTT. This gives the protein CASSQGPWRADTQYF.

V is TRBV5-1 and J is TRBJ2-3; no reliable D call. The CDR3 sequence is 17 residues long. Trimming removed 2 bases from V and 5 bases from J, with 21 bases in between. Germline V gives CDR1 SGHRS, CDR2 YFSETQ. The CDR3 region has the DNA TGCGCCAGCAGCTTAGTCGTGGGCACGAGCACATTAGATACGCAGTATTTT. Its protein is CASSLVVGTSTLDTQYF.

The chain is built from TRBV7-6 and TRBJ2-5; 8 nucleotides agree with TRBD1. The trim removed 1 base at V and 2 bases at J, leaving 6 bases unmatched. The CDR3 length is 16 residues. CDR1 is SGHVS and CDR2 is FNYEAQ in the germline V gene. CDR3 residues: CASSLDGQGRQETQYF. The CDR3 DNA is TGTGCCAGCAGCTTAGACGGACAGGGACGGCAAGAGACCCAGTACTTC.

J is TRBJ1-3 and V is TRBV5-3; D is uncertain. TRBV5-3 is treated as an ORF (open reading frame) with a function not yet certain. V was clipped by 5 bases and J by 2 bases, with 14 bases between them. This CDR3 has 15 residues. CDR3 sequence: CARRPDMGAGNTIYF. In DNA form, the CDR3 reads TGTGCCAGAAGACCCGACATGGGAGCTGGAAACACCATATATTTT.

This clone was found a few times. This chain joins TRBV6-6 and TRBJ1-1; 10 nucleotides line up with TRBD1. Germline lookup yields CDR1 MNHNY and CDR2 SVGAGI (reference sequence). The CDR3 loop spans 14 amino acids. Trimming at V came to 7 bases and at J to 4 bases, leaving 6 bases not matched to a gene. CDR3 in amino acids: CASNSRTGGTEAFF. CDR3 coding DNA: TGTGCCAGCAACTCGAGGACAGGGGGCACTGAAGCTTTCTTT.